The clone carrying this T cell receptor beta chain was counted a few times. The data were taken from a study of patients and donors after allogeneic stem cell transplantation. TCRdb reprocessed the RT-PCR reads via MiXCR and lists one record per CDR3 protein. This sample carries about 16,000 distinct CDR3 sequences, 25% to 30% of them seen once, and the ten largest clones take 35% to 45%. Germline values: CDR1 DFQATT, CDR2 SNEGSKA (reference sequence). V lost 3 bases, J lost 0 bases, and 16 bases lay in between. The CDR3 is made up of 16 amino acids. This sequence joins TRBV20-1 and TRBJ2-3; a weak D match, TRBD1 (6 bases). The source material was blood, either unsorted or a sorted T cell fraction (not recorded which). The origin of this receptor is a human donor who was either an allogeneic HSCT recipient or a stem cell or donor lymphocyte infusion donor (not recorded which). It is not recorded whose cells these are; they may come from a transplant donor. The CDR3 bases are TGCAGTGCTAGTAACAGGGTAGGGTTTAGCACAGATACGCAGTATTTT. It translates to CSASNRVGFSTDTQYF.